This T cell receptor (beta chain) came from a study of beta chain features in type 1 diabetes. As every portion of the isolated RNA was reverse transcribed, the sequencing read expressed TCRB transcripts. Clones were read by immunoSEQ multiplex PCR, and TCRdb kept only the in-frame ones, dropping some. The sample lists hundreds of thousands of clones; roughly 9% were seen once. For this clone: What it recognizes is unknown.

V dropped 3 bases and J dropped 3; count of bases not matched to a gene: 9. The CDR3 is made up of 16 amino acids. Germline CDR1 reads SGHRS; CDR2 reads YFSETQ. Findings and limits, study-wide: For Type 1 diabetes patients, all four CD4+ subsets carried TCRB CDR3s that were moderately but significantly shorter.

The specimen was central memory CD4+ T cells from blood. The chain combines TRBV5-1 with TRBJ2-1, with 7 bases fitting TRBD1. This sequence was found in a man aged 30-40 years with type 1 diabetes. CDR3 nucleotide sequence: TGCGCCAGCAGCTCGATAGGGGGCAGTGGCTACAATGAGCAGTTCTTC. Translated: CASSSIGGSGYNEQFF.